A single sample is the source of the 18 T cell receptor beta chains below, sequenced in a study of blood T cell repertoires in COVID-19. Sequenced by immunoSEQ multiplex PCR; TCRdb stores in-frame clones only, minus some. The table lists 210,000 or so clones, 70% to 90% of them singletons. The sample was PBMCs or T cells enriched from blood (not recorded which). These receptors were collected from a man aged 25-40 years who had recovered from COVID-19.

The genes are TRBV18 and TRBJ1-1; D is possibly TRBD1 (5 bases). V lost 3 bases, J lost 1 base, and 9 bases lay in between. The CDR3 runs to 14 residues. Germline loops: CDR1 KGHSH, CDR2 LQKENI. The CDR3 bases are TGTGCCAGCTCACCGGGAACAGGGAACACTGAAGCTTTCTTT. It specifies CASSPGTGNTEAFF.

The chain recombines TRBV9 with TRBJ1-1; a possible D gene is TRBD1 (5 bases). V dropped 0 bases and J dropped 2 bases, with 8 bases sitting between them. CDR1 and CDR2 (germline): SGDLS, YYNGEE. CDR3 length: 14 residues. The CDR3 is CASSVGGVNTEAFF. CDR3 sequence (DNA): TGTGCCAGCAGCGTAGGGGGGGTTAACACTGAAGCTTTCTTT. The full variable domain, with the rest looked up from reference TRBV9 and TRBJ1-1, is DSGVTQTPKHLITATGQRVTLRCSPRSGDLSVYWYQQSLDQGLQFLIQYYNGEERAKGNILERFSAQQFPDLHSELNLSSLELGDSALYFCASSVGGVNTEAFFGQGTRLTVV.

This chain joins TRBV7-2 and TRBJ2-5, with D maybe TRBD2 (5 bases). The CDR3 has 11 amino acids. Germline V gene data show CDR1 as SGHTA and CDR2 as FQGNSA. Trimming took off 2 bases at V and 9 bases at J, with 7 bases between the two ends. The CDR3 region has the DNA TGTGCCAGCAGCTTAATCGGGGCCCAGTACTTC. Translation: CASSLIGAQYF.

The chain combines TRBV4-1 with TRBJ2-5, with TRBD2 matching over 7 bases. Losses at the gene ends were 3 bases for V and 5 bases for J; bases not matched to a gene: 3. Germline CDR1 and CDR2: MGHRA and YSYEKL. This CDR3 contains 13 residues. This CDR3 is CASSQGGTETQYF. The CDR3 nucleotides are TGCGCCAGCAGCCAGGGGGGGACCGAGACCCAGTACTTC.

The count of this clone is one. CDR3 sequence reads: CASSQELSGNTIYF. Written as DNA, the CDR3 is TGCGCCAGCAGCCAAGAACTTTCTGGAAACACCATATATTTT. The rearrangement uses TRBV4-3 and TRBJ1-3; D not resolved. Per germline, CDR1 LGHNA and CDR2 YSLEER. Trimming stripped 0 bases from V and 1 base from J, with 4 bases between. This CDR3 has 14 amino acids.

This chain connects TRBV30 to TRBJ1-4, with D perhaps TRBD1 (5 bases). The CDR3 extends over 14 amino acids. V gave up 0 bases and J gave up 8 bases, with 13 bases separating them. Germline-derived CDR1 and CDR2 are GTSNPN and SVGIG (reference sequence). The DNA for the CDR3 is TGTGCCTGGAGTGTAGGCGGGGCAGCAGAAAAACTGTTTTTT. Protein: CAWSVGGAAEKLFF.

The chain uses TRBV28 and TRBJ2-7; 15 positions match TRBD2. From germline, CDR1 is MDHEN and CDR2 SYDVKM. The CDR3 has 15 amino acids. The trim removed 4 bases at V and 3 bases at J, leaving 1 base unmatched. Here the CDR3 DNA reads TGTGCCAGCAGTTCGGGACTAGCGGGAGGCTACGAGCAGTACTTC. Translating it yields CASSSGLAGGYEQYF.

The chain carries TRBV10-3 and TRBJ2-7; TRBD1 agrees at 12 bases. This CDR3 contains 17 residues. V lost 4 bases and J lost 3; bases outside the gene matches: 10. Germline V gives CDR1 ENHRY, CDR2 SYGVKD. The CDR3 sequence: CAISVRDRGQGVYEQYF. As DNA, the CDR3 is TGTGCCATCAGTGTTAGGGACAGGGGGCAAGGGGTCTACGAGCAGTACTTC.

The CDR3: CASSLGQLTNQPQHF. In DNA, the CDR3 is TGTGCCAGCAGCCTTGGACAGCTTACGAATCAGCCCCAGCATTTT. This sequence joins TRBV7-2 and TRBJ1-5, with D perhaps matching TRBD1 (6 bases). Trimming pared 5 bases from V and 4 bases from J, leaving 15 bases between. This CDR3 contains 15 residues. Germline lookup yields CDR1 SGHTA and CDR2 FQGNSA. Full variable domain (rest looked up from reference TRBV7-2 and TRBJ1-5): GAGVSQSPSNKVTEKGKDVELRCDPISGHTALYWYRQSLGQGLEFLIYFQGNSAPDKSGLPSDRFSAERTGGSVSTLTIQRTQQEDSAVYLCASSLGQLTNQPQHFGDGTRLSIL.

Of note for this clone: One end of the junction is discordant with germline, which a read error may explain. This sequence joins TRBV20-1 and TRBJ2-4; no clear D. The CDR3 covers 11 residues. Germline CDR1 DFQATT, CDR2 SNEGSKA (reference sequence). The CDR3 here is CSVRERNIQYF. CDR3 nucleotide sequence: TGCAGTGTTAGAGAGCGAAACATTCAGTACTTC.

In its sample, this clone was seen once. The chain couples TRBV2 to TRBJ2-7, with 7 bases that match TRBD2. CDR3 length: 14 amino acids. The germline V gene encodes CDR1 SNHLY and CDR2 FYNNEI. J gave up 0 bases and V 11 bases, and 10 bases lay outside the gene matches. DNA for the CDR3: TGTGCCGCTCTGGGAGGGAAAGTCTCCTACGAGCAGTACTTC. Translation: CAALGGKVSYEQYF.

This clone was recorded only once. The CDR3 DNA follows: TGTGCCAGCAGGGAGGGGTACGAGCAGTACTTC. This gives the protein CASREGYEQYF. The chain links TRBV27 to TRBJ2-7, with a tentative D call TRBD2 (6 bases). The V and J ends lost 6 bases and 4 bases respectively, with 7 bases between them. CDR1 and CDR2 (germline): MNHEY, SMNVEV (reference sequence). This CDR3 comprises 11 residues.

V usage is TRBV18 and J usage is TRBJ2-7; D possibly corresponds to TRBD1 (6 bases). In germline, CDR1 is KGHSH, CDR2 LQKENI. Trimming removed 6 bases from V and 5 bases from J, with 23 bases in between. The CDR3 is made up of 16 amino acids. The CDR3 loop reads CASSPLIPAGVDEQYF. CDR3 DNA: TGTGCCAGCTCTCCCCTCATCCCCGCAGGGGTGGACGAGCAGTACTTC.

This clone was detected only a few times. The chain employs TRBV6-5 and TRBJ1-1; a weak D match, TRBD1 (5 bases). The V end lost 3 bases, the J end lost 4 bases, and 9 bases lay between the germline ends. This CDR3 region has 13 residues. Germline-derived CDR1 and CDR2 are MNHEY and SVGAGI. The CDR3 sequence is CASSYRGGTEAFF. The CDR3 nucleotides are TGTGCCAGCAGTTATAGGGGAGGCACTGAAGCTTTCTTT.

The chain has TRBV28 and TRBJ1-2, with unresolved D. Germline V gives CDR1 MDHEN, CDR2 SYDVKM. V lost 5 bases and J lost 3, with 7 bases in between. The CDR3 has 12 residues. CDR3 loop: CASSLDYYGYTF. For the CDR3, the DNA is TGTGCCAGCAGTCTGGACTACTATGGCTACACCTTC.

This rearrangement joins TRBV7-8 to TRBJ2-7, with a tentative D call TRBD2 (6 bases). This CDR3 is 17 amino acids long. CDR1 and CDR2 from the germline V gene are SGHVS and FQNEAQ. V lost 1 base to trimming and J lost 0 bases, with 16 bases between them. The CDR3 spells CASSLVVGAGFSYEQYF. In DNA, the CDR3 is TGTGCCAGCAGCTTAGTCGTGGGTGCGGGGTTCTCCTACGAGCAGTACTTC.

The V and J genes are TRBV28 and TRBJ1-2; D unresolved. Germline V gene sequence: CDR1 MDHEN, CDR2 SYDVKM. V gave up 2 bases and J gave up 9 bases, with 22 bases separating them. This CDR3 has 16 amino acids. The CDR3 sequence is CASSLRHRVAFTRYTF. The DNA for the CDR3 is TGTGCCAGCAGTTTACGTCATCGGGTGGCCTTTACCCGCTACACCTTC.

The chain uses TRBV5-1 and TRBJ2-3, with D tentatively TRBD1 (5 bases). V lost 4 bases and J lost 0, with 18 bases in between. Germline V lookup: CDR1 SGHRS, CDR2 YFSETQ. CDR3 length: 17 amino acids. This chain's CDR3 is CASSDFPGHSSTDTQYF. CDR3 sequence (DNA): TGCGCCAGCAGCGACTTCCCAGGGCATTCTAGCACAGATACGCAGTATTTT.